This T cell receptor (beta chain) was sequenced during a study of T cell responses to AZD1222 COVID-19 vaccine. This clone came up once. Assay used: immunoSEQ multiplex PCR; TCRdb lists only in-frame clones, some missing. The sample yields 150,000 to 200,000 clones, 85% to 95% seen once. V was clipped by 3 bases and J by 6 bases, with 15 bases between them. Germline V lookup: CDR1 LGHNT, CDR2 FRNRAP. The CDR3 is 15 residues long. The sequenced sample was peripheral blood, obtained on day 0 of AZD1222 vaccination. V usage is TRBV12-5 and J usage is TRBJ1-5; maybe TRBD1 (6 bases). The clonotype comes from an adult in good health. CDR3 nucleotides: TGTGCTAGTGGTTTCGTCCCAGGGGAACGTCAGCCCCAGCATTTT. It yields the protein CASGFVPGERQPQHF.